This entry lists 25 T cell receptor beta chains sequenced from one sample in a study of T-cell reconstitution after alpha-beta-depleted transplantation in children. Preparation of the TCRbeta library used unique molecular identifiers. One entry per CDR3 protein results from TCRdb running MiXCR on the PCR reads. The sample lists about 980,000 distinct CDR3 sequences, about 26% occurring once. Sample: PBMCs, mostly from graft donor cells, taken 360 days after TCRalphabeta/CD19-depleted stem cell transplant. The receptors were sampled from a boy under three years old who had a stem cell transplant for SCID, so the T cells may come from the graft donor.

The chain couples TRBV12-3 or TRBV12-4 to TRBJ2-1; 8 bases map to TRBD2. This CDR3 spans 16 amino acids. After removal of 4 bases from V and 9 bases from J, the junction contained 14 bases not matched to a gene. The CDR3 region is CASSWGGPGGLSEQFF. The DNA for the CDR3 is TGTGCCAGCAGTTGGGGGGGCCCGGGGGGGCTAAGTGAGCAGTTCTTC.

The chain carries TRBV20-1 and TRBJ2-3, with D tentatively TRBD2 (7 bases). Trimming shortened V by 6 bases and J by 3 bases, and 16 bases separated the two germline ends. The CDR3 has 14 amino acids. In germline, CDR1 is DFQATT, CDR2 SNEGSKA (reference sequence). The CDR3 protein is CSAPPAGATDTQYF. DNA for the CDR3: TGCAGTGCCCCACCCGCGGGGGCGACAGATACGCAGTATTTT.

This chain joins TRBV2 and TRBJ2-2; D possibly uses TRBD1 or TRBD2 (5 bases each). Germline-derived CDR1 and CDR2 are SNHLY and FYNNEI. The CDR3 is 14 amino acids. Trimming stripped 7 bases from V and 4 bases from J, with 13 bases between. The chain's CDR3 is CASTAGSFTGELFF. The CDR3 DNA reads as TGTGCCAGCACGGCAGGGAGCTTCACCGGGGAGCTGTTTTTT.

The CDR3 sequence is CSARGIRGVRYEQYF. The CDR3 nucleotides read TGCAGTGCTAGAGGGATCCGCGGGGTCCGGTACGAGCAGTACTTC. The V gene is TRBV20-1, the J gene TRBJ2-7; weak D call: TRBD2 (6 bases). V lost 1 base, J lost 4 bases, and 17 bases lay in between. The CDR3 contains 15 residues. Germline V lookup: CDR1 DFQATT, CDR2 SNEGSKA (reference sequence).

This clonotype was recorded a few times. The chain couples TRBV10-3 to TRBJ2-3; 8 nucleotides agree with TRBD1. The J segment lost 0 bases and the V segment lost 0 bases, leaving 8 bases of the junction unmatched. Germline V lookup: CDR1 ENHRY, CDR2 SYGVKD. The CDR3 is 18 residues long. This CDR3 is CAISESTQGAPSTDTQYF. As DNA, the CDR3 is TGTGCCATCAGTGAGTCGACTCAGGGGGCACCAAGCACAGATACGCAGTATTTT.

The chain couples TRBV12-3 or TRBV12-4 to TRBJ1-1, with no clear D. Trimming stripped 3 bases from V and 7 bases from J, with 9 bases between. The CDR3 sequence is 12 residues long. CDR3 region: CASSLVRLEAFF. The CDR3 DNA reads TGTGCCAGCAGTTTGGTCAGGCTTGAAGCTTTCTTT.

The chain combines TRBV12-3 or TRBV12-4 with TRBJ1-6, with D uncertain. This CDR3 spans 15 amino acids. V lost 3 bases to trimming and J lost 4 bases, with 10 bases between them. The CDR3 reads CASSFGRGYNSPLHF. The DNA for the CDR3 is TGTGCCAGCAGTTTCGGTCGGGGATATAATTCACCCCTCCACTTT.

This rearrangement joins TRBV20-1 to TRBJ2-3; D ambiguous. The germline gives CDR1 DFQATT, CDR2 SNEGSKA (reference sequence). The CDR3 has 13 residues. V was pared by 0 bases and J by 3 bases, with 7 bases between. CDR3 in DNA: TGCAGTGCTAGAGATCGGCAAACAGATACGCAGTATTTT. Protein product: CSARDRQTDTQYF.

The rearrangement joins TRBV5-1 to TRBJ2-7; TRBD1 or TRBD2 may be the D gene (5 bases each). Trimming pared 2 bases from V and 2 bases from J, leaving 11 bases between. The CDR3 covers 14 residues. Germline V gives CDR1 SGHRS, CDR2 YFSETQ. CDR3 protein: CASSLQDGTYEQYF. The DNA of the CDR3 is TGCGCCAGCAGCTTACAGGACGGGACCTACGAGCAGTACTTC.

The table lists this clonotype with a few counts. The chain employs TRBV29-1 and TRBJ2-1; 9 bases are a match to TRBD2. The V gene's germline CDR1 is SQVTM and CDR2 ANQGSEA. V shed 5 bases, J shed 5 bases, and the junction held 4 bases outside the gene matches. The CDR3 covers 13 residues. The CDR3 coding sequence is TGCAGCGTTAGAACTAGCGGGCACAATGAGCAGTTCTTC. This sequence encodes CSVRTSGHNEQFF.

The V gene is TRBV4-2, the J gene TRBJ2-3; 13 bases agree with TRBD2. The J segment lost 3 bases and the V segment lost 5 bases, leaving 11 bases of the junction unmatched. This CDR3 is 18 amino acids long. Germline assignment: CDR1 LGHNA and CDR2 YNFKEQ. The CDR3 reads CASSSPRTSGRSTDTQYF. DNA of the CDR3: TGTGCCAGCAGCTCCCCTCGGACTAGCGGGAGAAGTACAGATACGCAGTATTTT.

The J gene is TRBJ2-1, the V gene TRBV12-3 or TRBV12-4; 11 bases match TRBD1. The V gene end was trimmed by 6 bases and the J gene end by 6 bases; junction bases not matched to a gene: 7. This CDR3 comprises 15 residues. The CDR3 coding sequence is TGTGCCAGCAGGACCGGACAGGGGGCGTCCAATGAGCAGTTCTTC. Translating it yields CASRTGQGASNEQFF.

This clonotype was seen many times. The chain employs TRBV10-1 and TRBJ2-1; D might be TRBD1 or TRBD2, each matching 5 bases. The CDR3 totals 16 residues. Between the trimmed V and J ends, which lost 1 base and 2 bases, there was a span of 12 bases. CDR1 WNHNN and CDR2 SYGVQD come from the germline V gene (reference sequence). CDR3 region: CASSEYQGRTYNEQFF. The CDR3 DNA sequence: TGCGCCAGCAGTGAGTATCAGGGACGGACCTACAATGAGCAGTTCTTC.

This clonotype showed up many times. This rearrangement joins TRBV4-2 to TRBJ2-7; no definite D call. Germline assignment: CDR1 LGHNA and CDR2 YNFKEQ. V dropped 1 base and J dropped 2 bases, with 6 bases sitting between them. The CDR3 is 13 amino acids. CDR3 region: CASSQGQTYEQYF. DNA of the CDR3: TGTGCCAGCAGCCAAGGGCAAACCTACGAGCAGTACTTC.

J is TRBJ2-1 and V is TRBV2; the match to TRBD2 covers 13 bases. There are 16 residues in the CDR3. V shed 0 bases, J shed 8 bases, and the junction held 4 bases outside the gene matches. CDR1 is SNHLY, CDR2 FYNNEI, per germline. CDR3 coding DNA: TGTGCCAGCAGTGAAGCGGGACTAGCGGGGTTGCATGAGCAGTTCTTC. It codes for CASSEAGLAGLHEQFF.

The chain is built from TRBV6-6 and TRBJ2-7; D is ambiguous. CDR1 is MNHNY, CDR2 SVGAGI, per germline (reference sequence). The CDR3 covers 12 residues. Trimming removed 6 bases from V and 7 bases from J, with 13 bases in between. CDR3 DNA: TGTGCCAGCAGCCCCAATCACCAGGAGCAGTACTTC. Translating gives CASSPNHQEQYF.

The V call is TRBV7-2, the J call TRBJ2-7; 7 bases align to TRBD1. J was trimmed by 5 bases and V by 5 bases; bases with no gene match: 15. Per germline, CDR1 SGHTA and CDR2 FQGNSA. This CDR3 is 16 amino acids long. The CDR3 sequence is CASSKDTLGGVDEQYF. The CDR3 coding sequence is TGTGCCAGCAGCAAAGACACCCTAGGGGGCGTCGACGAGCAGTACTTC. Looking up the rest from reference TRBV7-2 and TRBJ2-7 gives the full variable domain: GAGVSQSPSNKVTEKGKDVELRCDPISGHTALYWYRQSLGQGLEFLIYFQGNSAPDKSGLPSDRFSAERTGGSVSTLTIQRTQQEDSAVYLCASSKDTLGGVDEQYFGPGTRLTVT.

The CDR3 protein is CSARALRVNTEAFF. In DNA form, the CDR3 reads TGCAGTGCTAGGGCCCTCAGGGTGAACACTGAAGCTTTCTTT. The rearrangement joins TRBV20-1 to TRBJ1-1; D possibly corresponds to TRBD1 (5 bases). CDR3 length: 14 residues. In germline, CDR1 is DFQATT, CDR2 SNEGSKA (reference sequence). V gave up 3 bases and J gave up 0 bases, with 11 bases separating them.

This clonotype was counted a few times. The chain joins TRBV4-3 to TRBJ2-1; 8 nucleotides agree with TRBD1. Germline CDR1 LGHNA, CDR2 YSLEER. This CDR3 region has 16 residues. J gave up 3 bases and V 0 bases, and 4 bases lay outside the gene matches. The CDR3: CASSQDLGTGYNEQFF. The CDR3, as DNA: TGCGCCAGCAGCCAAGATCTAGGGACAGGCTACAATGAGCAGTTCTTC.

This clonotype was picked up a small number of times. The J gene is TRBJ2-1, the V gene TRBV3-1; 7 bases fit TRBD2. V dropped 0 bases and J dropped 8; count of bases not matched to a gene: 10. Germline lookup yields CDR1 LGHDT and CDR2 YNNKEL (reference sequence). This CDR3 is built from 16 residues. The DNA of the CDR3 is TGTGCCAGCAGCCAAGATAGGCGGGGGATCTCGGATGAGCAGTTCTTC. This encodes CASSQDRRGISDEQFF.

The chain's CDR3 is CASSVVGGGSTDTQYF. The CDR3 bases are TGTGCCAGCAGCGTAGTTGGTGGGGGATCCACAGATACGCAGTATTTT. The J gene is TRBJ2-3, the V gene TRBV9; D possibly uses TRBD1 or TRBD2 (5 bases each). This CDR3 region has 16 residues. CDR1 is SGDLS, CDR2 YYNGEE, per germline. Trimming removed 0 bases at V and 2 bases at J, with 13 bases between.

The chain links TRBV12-3 or TRBV12-4 to TRBJ2-2; TRBD2 aligns across 8 bases. The trim removed 5 bases at V and 7 bases at J, leaving 9 bases unmatched. This CDR3 has 15 amino acids. The CDR3 is CASSPRTSFIGELFF. CDR3 DNA sequence: TGTGCCAGCAGTCCTAGGACTAGCTTTATCGGGGAGCTGTTTTTT.

This chain connects TRBV29-1 to TRBJ2-1; 9 bases map to TRBD1. CDR1 and CDR2 from the germline V gene are SQVTM and ANQGSEA. The CDR3 contains 12 residues. CDR3 nucleotide sequence: TGCAGGGGACAGGGTTTCGACAATGAGCAGTTCTTC. The encoded protein is CRGQGFDNEQFF.

This clonotype was counted a few times. The chain recombines TRBV28 with TRBJ2-5, with D perhaps given as TRBD1 or TRBD2 (6 bases each). V shed 4 bases and J shed 2 bases, with 20 bases lying between them. The germline CDR1 and CDR2 sequences are MDHEN and SYDVKM. The CDR3 loop spans 17 amino acids. The CDR3 reads CASSSPQARRGQETQYF. The CDR3 coding sequence is TGTGCCAGCAGTTCCCCCCAGGCCCGGAGGGGGCAAGAGACCCAGTACTTC. The whole variable domain, filled in from reference TRBV28 and TRBJ2-5, reads DVKVTQSSRYLVKRTGEKVFLECVQDMDHENMFWYRQDPGLGLRLIYFSYDVKMKEKGDIPEGYSVSREKKERFSLILESASTNQTSMYLCASSSPQARRGQETQYFGPGTRLLVL.

Of note for this clonotype: No conserved phenylalanine or tryptophan ends this CDR3, so it is likely a read error. DNA for the CDR3: TGTGCCAGCAGTGAAGCGCCAGGGGAGGGCAATCAGCCCCAGCATTGT. Its protein product is CASSEAPGEGNQPQHC. V usage is TRBV6-1 and J usage is TRBJ1-5; D may be TRBD1 (6 bases). Trimming took 0 bases from V and 2 from J, leaving 11 bases between them. The CDR3 covers 16 residues. Germline CDR1 MNHNS, CDR2 SASEGT.